These 32 T cell receptor beta chains share one sample of origin, sequenced in a study of identical twins. One entry per CDR3 protein results from TCRdb running MiXCR on the 5' RACE reads. Seen here are 550,000 to 800,000 distinct CDR3 sequences, less than 9% observed once, and the top ten hold 1.6%. The same specimen was also included in a second study, on yellow fever vaccine responses in identical twins.

Source material: PBMCs. All receptors come from a woman between 18 and 30 years old in good health.

This clonotype was counted ten times or more. The rearrangement uses TRBV19 and TRBJ1-1; possibly TRBD1 for D (5 bases). The CDR3 is 11 residues long. The V end was cut by 4 bases, the J end by 8 bases, with 8 bases between. Germline V gene sequence: CDR1 LNHDA, CDR2 SQIVND (reference sequence). The CDR3 region has the DNA TGTGCCAGTAGTACCAGGGTCGAAGCTTTCTTT. It translates to CASSTRVEAFF. The variable domain in full, completed from reference TRBV19 and TRBJ1-1, reads DGGITQSPKYLFRKEGQNVTLSCEQNLNHDAMYWYRQDPGQGLRLIYYSQIVNDFQKGDIAEGYSVSREKKESFPLTVTSAQKNPTAFYLCASSTRVEAFFGQGTRLTVV.

The rearrangement joins TRBV25-1 to TRBJ2-3, with unresolved D. The CDR3 runs 16 residues. V shed 0 bases and J shed 6 bases, with 16 bases lying between them. Germline V gene sequence: CDR1 MGHDK, CDR2 SYGVNS. CDR3: CASSEYRGKATDTQYF. CDR3 nucleotide sequence: TGTGCCAGCAGTGAATATCGAGGTAAAGCTACGGATACGCAGTATTTT.

This rearrangement joins TRBV3-1 to TRBJ2-7; 11 bases are a match to TRBD2. V trimming: 5 bases; J trimming: 2 bases; junction bases outside the gene matches: 5. Germline V lookup: CDR1 LGHDT, CDR2 YNNKEL (reference sequence). The CDR3 totals 15 residues. The CDR3 is CASSSGTSGTYEQYV. CDR3 sequence (DNA): TGTGCCAGCAGCTCCGGGACTAGCGGCACCTACGAGCAGTACGTC.

The chain has TRBV28 and TRBJ2-1, with TRBD2 matching over 8 bases. With V trimmed by 3 bases and J by 8 bases, 6 bases remained unmatched. Germline lookup yields CDR1 MDHEN and CDR2 SYDVKM. The CDR3 length is 14 residues. CDR3 protein: CASSFPGLVDEQFF. The CDR3 DNA reads as TGTGCCAGCAGTTTTCCGGGACTAGTCGATGAGCAGTTCTTC.

Many counts were recorded for this clonotype. The chain links TRBV5-1 to TRBJ2-5; unclear D gene. Germline lookup yields CDR1 SGHRS and CDR2 YFSETQ. This CDR3 region has 15 residues. The ends were cut back, 0 bases at V and 1 base at J, with 10 bases in the middle. The CDR3 loop is CASSLAPGLQETQYF. CDR3 bases: TGCGCCAGCAGCTTGGCCCCAGGCCTCCAAGAGACCCAGTACTTC.

This clonotype was observed a few times. This rearrangement joins TRBV20-1 to TRBJ2-2, with 15 bases matching TRBD2. Germline lookup yields CDR1 DFQATT and CDR2 SNEGSKA (reference sequence). V lost 5 bases, J lost 8 bases, and 6 bases stayed unmatched. There are 15 residues in the CDR3. This CDR3 is CSARTSGRAEGELFF. The CDR3 nucleotides are TGCAGTGCTCGGACTAGCGGGAGGGCCGAAGGGGAGCTGTTTTTT.

As regards this clonotype: One end of the junction does not line up with germline, which may come from a read error. The genes are TRBV3-1 and TRBJ2-1; 9 bases fit TRBD1. This CDR3 region has 14 residues. Per germline, CDR1 LGHDT and CDR2 YNNKEL (reference sequence). The CDR3 DNA follows: TGTGCTAGCAGCCCCTCCGGGACAGGGAATGAGCAGATCTTC. It yields the protein CASSPSGTGNEQIF.

This clonotype has only a few counts. This rearrangement joins TRBV6-2 or TRBV6-3 to TRBJ2-7; weak D call: TRBD2 (6 bases). CDR1 is MNHEY and CDR2 is SVGEGT in the germline V gene. V lost 0 bases and J 2 bases, leaving 11 bases between the germline ends. This CDR3 has 15 residues. Here the CDR3 DNA reads TGTGCCAGCAGTTACTCTACTAGCCGCCCCTACGAGCAGTACGTC. It encodes CASSYSTSRPYEQYV.

The chain joins TRBV5-1 to TRBJ2-5; D might be TRBD2 (6 bases). Germline lookup yields CDR1 SGHRS and CDR2 YFSETQ. Between the trimmed V and J ends, which lost 1 base and 10 bases, there was a span of 17 bases. The CDR3 has 14 residues. CDR3 bases: TGCGCCAGCAGCTTGACGGGGTCCGGCGGGATCCAGTACTTC. It yields the protein CASSLTGSGGIQYF.

A few counts support this clonotype. The V call is TRBV29-1, the J call TRBJ2-7; no reliable D call. CDR1 and CDR2 (germline): SQVTM, ANQGSEA. The V end lost 6 bases, the J end lost 4 bases, and 10 bases lay between the germline ends. This CDR3 has 11 residues. The CDR3 nucleotides are TGCAGCGTCCGACAACAATACGAGCAGTACTTC. Its translation: CSVRQQYEQYF.

Worth noting for this clonotype: The junction shows a germline mismatch at one end, possibly a read error. V usage is TRBV3-1 and J usage is TRBJ2-1, with D uncertain. The CDR3 is made up of 11 amino acids. Germline V CDR1 and CDR2: LGHDT, YNNKEL (reference sequence). CDR3 residues: CASSKDYEQFF. The CDR3 bases are TGTGCCAGCAGCAAAGATTATGAGCAGTTCTTC.

This sequence joins TRBV12-5 and TRBJ2-7; no reliable D call. V lost 6 bases and J lost 3, with 12 bases in between. This CDR3 region has 13 residues. Germline loops: CDR1 LGHNT, CDR2 FRNRAP. CDR3 region: CASGSRSHYEQYF. The CDR3, as DNA: TGTGCTAGTGGCTCTCGTAGTCACTACGAGCAGTACTTC.

The sample holds a few counts of this clonotype. This sequence joins TRBV3-1 and TRBJ2-1; D is ambiguous. The germline gives CDR1 LGHDT, CDR2 YNNKEL (reference sequence). Trimming stripped 5 bases from V and 4 bases from J, with 12 bases between. The CDR3 covers 14 residues. The CDR3: CASSYLTRYNEQFF. CDR3 bases: TGTGCCAGCAGCTACCTGACAAGATACAATGAGCAGTTCTTC.

This clonotype has more than one count but fewer than ten. In nucleotides, the CDR3 is TGTGCCAGCAGTTTAGGTTCCAGTCCCAAGACCCAGTACTTC. This sequence encodes CASSLGSSPKTQYF. The chain is built from TRBV27 and TRBJ2-5; D is uncertain. This CDR3 is built from 14 residues. Deletions cut 2 bases from V and 6 bases from J, with 13 bases between. Germline V CDR1 and CDR2: MNHEY, SMNVEV (reference sequence).

V usage is TRBV3-1 and J usage is TRBJ2-1, with D tentatively TRBD1 or TRBD2 (5 bases each). Trimming cost V 0 bases and J 1 base, with 10 bases left between them. CDR3 length equals 16 residues. Germline values: CDR1 LGHDT, CDR2 YNNKEL (reference sequence). Here the CDR3 DNA reads TGTGCCAGCAGCCAAGAGAGGGACCAGTCCTACAATGAGCAGTTCTTC. Translated: CASSQERDQSYNEQFF.

The sample holds a few counts of this clonotype. The chain links TRBV6-1 to TRBJ1-1; D perhaps matches TRBD1 (6 bases). The CDR3 has 14 amino acids. From germline, CDR1 is MNHNS and CDR2 SASEGT. V lost 8 bases and J lost 5, with 18 bases in between. The chain's CDR3 is CASCFTGLRTEAFF. The CDR3 region has the DNA TGTGCCAGCTGCTTTACAGGGCTTCGGACTGAAGCTTTCTTT.

The rearrangement joins TRBV15 to TRBJ2-2; 15 nucleotides line up with TRBD2. The ends lost 10 bases at V and 2 bases at J; junction bases unmatched: 8. Germline-derived CDR1 and CDR2 are LNHNV and YYDKDF (reference sequence). CDR3 length: 17 residues. Written as DNA, the CDR3 is TGTGCCATCGGAGGGACTAGCGGGGGGATTAACACCGGGGAGCTGTTTTTT. Translation gives CAIGGTSGGINTGELFF.

The chain recombines TRBV5-1 with TRBJ2-2, with D unresolved. The CDR3 length is 14 residues. CDR1 and CDR2 from the germline V gene are SGHRS and YFSETQ. Trimming removed 6 bases at V and 0 bases at J, with 9 bases between. This chain's CDR3 is CASKGTTNTGELFF. The DNA for the CDR3 is TGCGCCAGCAAAGGAACGACGAACACCGGGGAGCTGTTTTTT.

The chain recombines TRBV5-1 with TRBJ2-2; 7 nucleotides match TRBD1. This CDR3 spans 14 amino acids. V was clipped by 4 bases and J by 4 bases; unmatched bases: 4. Germline CDR1 and CDR2: SGHRS and YFSETQ. This CDR3 is CASSEGQTTGELFF. CDR3 nucleotide sequence: TGCGCCAGCAGCGAGGGACAGACCACCGGGGAGCTGTTTTTT.

This chain links TRBV5-1 with TRBJ2-5; possibly TRBD1 for D (9 bases). Germline CDR1 reads SGHRS; CDR2 reads YFSETQ. Trimming shortened V by 3 bases and J by 14 bases, and 32 bases separated the two germline ends. The CDR3 covers 17 residues. The CDR3 loop reads CASSWTGDGLAGQPGYF. The CDR3, as DNA: TGCGCCAGCAGCTGGACAGGGGATGGCCTAGCGGGCCAACCTGGCTACTTC.

This rearrangement joins TRBV2 to TRBJ2-3, with 8 nucleotides matching TRBD1. Germline V gene sequence: CDR1 SNHLY, CDR2 FYNNEI. V was pared by 3 bases and J by 4 bases, with 6 bases of the junction left unmatched. There are 15 residues in the CDR3. The CDR3 protein is CASSDRGLIPDTQYF. DNA for the CDR3: TGTGCCAGCAGTGACAGGGGGCTTATTCCAGATACGCAGTATTTT.

This chain uses TRBV10-1 with TRBJ2-3; the D gene is possibly TRBD1 (6 bases). Per germline, CDR1 WNHNN and CDR2 SYGVQD (reference sequence). The CDR3 has 16 residues. The V end lost 2 bases, the J end lost 3 bases, and 15 bases lay between the germline ends. The CDR3 DNA reads as TGCGCCAGCAGTGAGGTGGGGGCCGGCATGACAGATACGCAGTATTTT. This translates into CASSEVGAGMTDTQYF.

This chain links TRBV4-1 with TRBJ2-4; 13 positions agree with TRBD2. Germline CDR1 MGHRA, CDR2 YSYEKL. J gave up 15 bases and V 0 bases, and 8 bases lay outside the gene matches. CDR3 size: 15 residues. This CDR3 reads CASSQDPGTSGNSYF. The CDR3 DNA follows: TGCGCCAGCAGCCAAGATCCTGGGACTAGCGGGAACTCGTACTTC.

This clonotype showed up just a few times. The chain carries TRBV10-1 and TRBJ2-5; a weak D match, TRBD2 (6 bases). Germline CDR1 and CDR2: WNHNN and SYGVQD (reference sequence). Trimming stripped 0 bases from V and 4 bases from J, with 15 bases between. This CDR3 contains 16 residues. The CDR3 coding sequence is TGCGCCAGCAGTGAGTCATTCGGGGGAGACCTAGAGACCCAGTACTTC. Translation gives CASSESFGGDLETQYF.

This clonotype occurred many times. The V and J genes are TRBV29-1 and TRBJ2-3; D possibly corresponds to TRBD1 (6 bases). The V end lost 5 bases, the J end lost 2 bases, and 11 bases lay between the germline ends. This CDR3 spans 13 amino acids. From germline, CDR1 is SQVTM and CDR2 ANQGSEA. CDR3 bases: TGCAGCGTTTCACAGGGACCCACAGATACGCAGTATTTT. It is translated as CSVSQGPTDTQYF.

There are a few counts of this clonotype. The gene calls are TRBV27 and TRBJ2-7; D not resolved. The V and J ends lost 2 bases and 0 bases respectively, with 8 bases between them. Per germline, CDR1 MNHEY and CDR2 SMNVEV (reference sequence). This CDR3 is built from 14 residues. The CDR3 sequence: CASSLTESSYEQYF. The CDR3 DNA reads TGTGCCAGCAGTTTAACAGAGTCCTCCTACGAGCAGTACTTC.

The sample holds many counts of this clonotype. J is TRBJ2-7 and V is TRBV27; the match to TRBD1 covers 8 bases. This CDR3 is built from 17 residues. The germline CDR1 and CDR2 sequences are MNHEY and SMNVEV (reference sequence). V trimming: 2 bases; J trimming: 3 bases; junction bases outside the gene matches: 12. CDR3 residues: CASSLASAGGKSYEQYF. CDR3 DNA sequence: TGTGCCAGCAGTTTAGCTTCGGCAGGGGGCAAAAGCTACGAGCAGTACTTC.

This chain uses TRBV20-1 with TRBJ2-6; no clear D gene. This CDR3 is built from 13 residues. Germline lookup yields CDR1 DFQATT and CDR2 SNEGSKA (reference sequence). V lost 1 base and J lost 4, with 5 bases in between. The CDR3 sequence is CSARVLGANVLTF. In DNA, the CDR3 is TGCAGTGCTAGAGTGCTCGGGGCCAACGTCCTGACTTTC.

The table lists this clonotype with many counts. The chain has TRBV10-3 and TRBJ1-5; D call uncertain. Germline V lookup: CDR1 ENHRY, CDR2 SYGVKD. Trimming pared 3 bases from V and 7 bases from J, leaving 10 bases between. This CDR3 has 13 amino acids. The CDR3 here is CAISEVVHQPQHF. The CDR3 DNA is TGTGCCATCAGTGAAGTGGTCCACCAGCCCCAGCATTTT.

V gene TRBV7-2 combines with J gene TRBJ2-2; D is unresolved. The V gene's germline CDR1 is SGHTA and CDR2 FQGNSA. This CDR3 comprises 14 residues. Deletions cut 6 bases from V and 6 bases from J, with 14 bases between. The chain's CDR3 is CASSSTNTPGELFF. The CDR3 DNA reads as TGTGCCAGCAGTTCCACCAACACCCCCGGGGAGCTGTTTTTT.

A few counts support this clonotype. This chain links TRBV4-1 with TRBJ1-6; 10 bases fit TRBD1. J was trimmed by 0 bases and V by 1 base; bases with no gene match: 9. The CDR3 length is 20 residues. Germline V gene lookup returns CDR1 MGHRA and CDR2 YSYEKL. Written as DNA, the CDR3 is TGCGCCAGCAGCCAAGCCGGGACAGGGGCTTCTAGCTCCTATAATTCACCCCTCCACTTT. It codes for CASSQAGTGASSSYNSPLHF.

The chain uses TRBV11-2 and TRBJ1-1, with D unresolved. The CDR3 has 13 amino acids. The germline CDR1 and CDR2 sequences are SGHAT and FQNNGV. V was cut by 3 bases and J by 4 bases, with 9 bases left in between. DNA of the CDR3: TGTGCCAGCAGCTTCGTCAGGAGCACTGAAGCTTTCTTT. This encodes CASSFVRSTEAFF.